The present T cell receptor (beta chain) was sequenced within a study of T-cell reconstitution after alpha-beta-depleted transplantation in children. Broader study findings: By about two months after transplant, alpha-beta T cells reportedly arose from several hundred graft clones that had expanded.

For TCRbeta, the library was prepared with unique molecular identifiers. Each CDR3 protein is one row after TCRdb ran MiXCR on the PCR reads. The sample holds some 120,000 distinct CDR3 sequences, about 9.6% seen once. The CDR3 extends over 13 amino acids. Germline V gene sequence: CDR1 SQVTM, CDR2 ANQGSEA. V gave up 5 bases and J gave up 4 bases; unmatched junction bases: 6. As regards this clonotype: The antigen remains unidentified.

The sample consisted of PBMCs, mostly from graft donor cells, taken 180 days after TCRalphabeta/CD19-depleted stem cell transplant. The receptor's source is a girl under three years old who had a stem cell transplant for combined immunodeficiency, so the T cells may come from the graft donor. The chain links TRBV29-1 to TRBJ2-7; TRBD2 aligns across 9 bases. This chain's CDR3 is CSVWNGLAYEQYF. The CDR3 DNA is TGCAGCGTTTGGAACGGACTAGCGTACGAGCAGTACTTC.